This T cell receptor (beta chain) was recorded in a study of beta chain features in type 1 diabetes. Overall study context: In age, gender and cell yields, patients were similar to healthy donors. Study-level results: TCRB CDR3s were moderately but significantly shorter in Type 1 diabetes patients in all four CD4+ subsets.

In the case of this clone: Antigen specificity is unknown.

Germline lookup yields CDR1 SQVTM and CDR2 ANQGSEA. CDR3 length equals 12 residues. The V gene lost 6 bases and the J gene lost 2 bases, with 10 bases spanning the gap. Reverse transcription of all isolated RNA meant that expressed TCRB transcripts were sequenced. A few million reads were obtained on average from naive, central memory and regulatory T cell samples. Some clones are missing from TCRdb's copy, which holds only in-frame ones; the method was immunoSEQ multiplex PCR. Of roughly 330,000 clones detected, roughly 13% appear once; the ten largest clones hold about 0.016%. Sorting produced populations that all topped 98% purity.

The sequence was collected from a woman aged 18-30 years with type 1 diabetes. This chain joins TRBV29-1 and TRBJ1-2, with D unclear. The sequenced material came from naive CD4+ T cells from blood. CDR3 bases: TGCAGCGTGGATACAGAAAACTATGGCTACACCTTC. As protein: CSVDTENYGYTF.